The 15 T cell receptor beta chains presented below share a single source sample, sequenced in a study of blood T cell repertoires in COVID-19. Clones were read by immunoSEQ multiplex PCR, and TCRdb kept only the in-frame ones, dropping some. The sample shows around 100,000 clones, 88% of them seen only once. The sample comprised peripheral blood. Receptors were obtained from a human donor in a cohort sampled during active COVID-19.

V and J are TRBV28 and TRBJ2-7; 10 bases agree with TRBD2. Germline V gives CDR1 MDHEN, CDR2 SYDVKM. This CDR3 contains 15 residues. Losses at the gene ends were 10 bases for V and 7 bases for J; bases not matched to a gene: 16. The CDR3 DNA reads as TGTGCCACCAAGAGGTTCCGGACTAGCGGTGGGGAGCAGTACTTC. Protein: CATKRFRTSGGEQYF.

The V call is TRBV7-9, the J call TRBJ1-6; D is possibly TRBD1 (5 bases). Germline CDR1 reads SEHNR; CDR2 reads FQNEAQ (reference sequence). This CDR3 spans 16 amino acids. V lost 5 bases and J lost 6, with 17 bases in between. The CDR3 nucleotides read TGTGCCAGCAGCACAACAGGCGCCGGCCTTAATTCACCCCTCCACTTT. This codes for CASSTTGAGLNSPLHF. Filled out from reference TRBV7-9 and TRBJ1-6, the complete variable domain reads DTGVSQNPRHKITKRGQNVTFRCDPISEHNRLYWYRQTLGQGPEFLTYFQNEAQLEKSRLLSDRFSAERPKGSFSTLEIQRTEQGDSAMYLCASSTTGAGLNSPLHFGNGTRLTVT.

This chain links TRBV5-6 with TRBJ2-1; D call uncertain. The CDR3 is made up of 14 amino acids. Trimming took 4 bases from V and 4 from J, leaving 12 bases between them. CDR1 SGHDT and CDR2 YYEEEE come from the germline V gene. CDR3 loop: CASSPTANYNEQFF. The DNA for the CDR3 is TGTGCCAGCAGCCCCACAGCCAATTACAATGAGCAGTTCTTC. Combining the CDR3 with reference TRBV5-6 and TRBJ2-1 gives the whole variable domain DAGVTQSPTHLIKTRGQQVTLRCSPKSGHDTVSWYQQALGQGPQFIFQYYEEEERQRGNFPDRFSGHQFPNYSSELNVNALLLGDSALYLCASSPTANYNEQFFGPGTRLTVL.

The chain joins TRBV5-1 to TRBJ2-7, with 13 bases identical to TRBD2. The V gene end was trimmed by 5 bases and the J gene end by 2 bases; junction bases not matched to a gene: 4. The CDR3 length is 15 residues. Germline assignment: CDR1 SGHRS and CDR2 YFSETQ. In DNA, the CDR3 is TGCGCCAGCAGGTTACTAGCGGGAGGGACCTACGAGCAGTACTTC. It encodes CASRLLAGGTYEQYF.

V and J are TRBV28 and TRBJ2-1, with D possibly matching TRBD1 (5 bases). Trimming stripped 7 bases from V and 5 bases from J, with 9 bases between. Per germline, CDR1 MDHEN and CDR2 SYDVKM. The CDR3 has 12 residues. CDR3 sequence: CASNDRDNEQFF. In DNA, the CDR3 is TGTGCCAGCAACGACAGAGACAATGAGCAGTTCTTC.

The rearrangement joins TRBV7-2 to TRBJ2-7; 7 bases match TRBD1. J gave up 6 bases and V 3 bases, and 5 bases lay outside the gene matches. Germline loops: CDR1 SGHTA, CDR2 FQGNSA. The CDR3 is 13 residues long. The CDR3 here is CASSFRSGGEQYF. In DNA, the CDR3 is TGTGCCAGCAGCTTCAGGTCAGGGGGCGAGCAGTACTTC.

The DNA of the CDR3 is TGTGCCAGCAGTTTATATACAGGGGGTACTGAAGCTTTCTTT. Its translation: CASSLYTGGTEAFF. This chain uses TRBV28 with TRBJ1-1; the match to TRBD1 covers 8 bases. The germline CDR1 and CDR2 sequences are MDHEN and SYDVKM. V shed 1 base and J 5 bases; nucleotides not matched to a gene: 3. This CDR3 contains 14 residues.

The chain carries TRBV10-1 and TRBJ2-1; TRBD2 matches at 9 bases. The germline gives CDR1 WNHNN, CDR2 SYGVQD (reference sequence). This CDR3 is built from 20 residues. V was clipped by 4 bases and J by 0 bases; unmatched bases: 16. The CDR3 here is CASSASGLAEPYISYNEQFF. In DNA, the CDR3 is TGCGCCAGCAGTGCCTCGGGACTAGCCGAACCTTATATCTCCTACAATGAGCAGTTCTTC.

This clone turned up a few times. The chain has TRBV27 and TRBJ1-5; the match to TRBD1 covers 9 bases. Germline V gives CDR1 MNHEY, CDR2 SMNVEV (reference sequence). V was clipped by 5 bases and J by 6 bases; unmatched bases: 8. This CDR3 is built from 15 residues. The DNA for the CDR3 is TGTGCCAGCAGTGAACAAACAGGGGGCGGTCAGCCCCAGCATTTT. It encodes CASSEQTGGGQPQHF.

The rearrangement links TRBV11-3 to TRBJ2-5; 12 bases line up with TRBD2. CDR3 length: 16 residues. The V segment lost 5 bases and the J segment 0 bases; nucleotides outside the gene matches: 4. Germline V lookup: CDR1 SGHNT, CDR2 YENEEA. The CDR3 region has the DNA TGTGCCAGCAGCCGGGGACTAGCGGGCAACCAAGAGACCCAGTACTTC. As protein: CASSRGLAGNQETQYF.

This sequence joins TRBV7-2 and TRBJ1-3; 9 nucleotides line up with TRBD1. The V segment lost 3 bases and the J segment 8 bases; nucleotides outside the gene matches: 5. Germline assignment: CDR1 SGHTA and CDR2 FQGNSA. This CDR3 is built from 14 residues. The CDR3 bases are TGTGCCAGCAGCTTGGACAGGGGTAGTGACACCATATATTTT. Its protein product is CASSLDRGSDTIYF. Full variable domain (outside the CDR3, taken from reference TRBV7-2 and TRBJ1-3): GAGVSQSPSNKVTEKGKDVELRCDPISGHTALYWYRQSLGQGLEFLIYFQGNSAPDKSGLPSDRFSAERTGGSVSTLTIQRTQQEDSAVYLCASSLDRGSDTIYFGEGSWLTVV.

This chain joins TRBV11-2 and TRBJ2-5, with a weak D call TRBD2 (6 bases). This CDR3 has 15 residues. The germline V gene has CDR1 SGHAT and CDR2 FQNNGV. The ends were cut back, 0 bases at V and 5 bases at J, with 13 bases in the middle. The CDR3 coding sequence is TGTGCCAGCAGCTTAGATTGGGGTGGGAGGGAGACCCAGTACTTC. It is translated as CASSLDWGGRETQYF.

This chain uses TRBV5-1 with TRBJ2-5, with a weak D call TRBD1 (5 bases). V lost 0 bases and J lost 5, with 11 bases in between. Germline V gives CDR1 SGHRS, CDR2 YFSETQ. The CDR3 length is 14 residues. The CDR3 spells CASSLGGSSETQYF. DNA for the CDR3: TGCGCCAGCAGCTTGGGGGGCAGCTCCGAGACCCAGTACTTC.

The chain links TRBV30 to TRBJ1-3; D gene unclear. Germline V gene sequence: CDR1 GTSNPN, CDR2 SVGIG (reference sequence). V shed 6 bases and J shed 0 bases, with 9 bases lying between them. This CDR3 contains 13 residues. CDR3 loop: CACARGSGNTIYF. The CDR3 nucleotides are TGTGCCTGCGCTAGAGGCTCTGGAAACACCATATATTTT.

The chain carries TRBV18 and TRBJ1-1; D is undetermined. V lost 3 bases to trimming and J lost 0 bases, with 14 bases between them. This CDR3 comprises 16 residues. Germline CDR1 KGHSH, CDR2 LQKENI. The CDR3 here is CASSPTATTVNTEAFF. CDR3 DNA sequence: TGTGCCAGCTCACCGACTGCGACCACGGTGAACACTGAAGCTTTCTTT.